This TCR beta chain originates from a study of CD8+CD57+ T cells in acquired aplastic anemia. For CDR3 and TCR beta VDJ profiling, genomic DNA was the template used. TCRdb analysed the reads with MiXCR anew, one entry per CDR3 protein. The sample lists 33,000 or so distinct CDR3 sequences; around 76% were seen once. V lost 5 bases, J lost 4 bases, and 12 bases lay in between. CDR3 length: 13 residues. Germline V gives CDR1 SGHTA, CDR2 FQGNSA. This clonotype was seen only a few times. This TCR came from a human donor in good health, serving as a control. The chain couples TRBV7-2 to TRBJ2-7, with D uncertain. The sample consisted of sorted CD4+, CD8+, or CD8+CD57+ T cells (not recorded which) from PBMCs. CDR3 region: CASSPSTFYEQYF. In DNA, the CDR3 is TGTGCCAGCAGCCCTTCGACCTTTTACGAGCAGTACTTC. The full variable domain, its missing parts supplied by reference TRBV7-2 and TRBJ2-7, is GAGVSQSPSNKVTEKGKDVELRCDPISGHTALYWYRQSLGQGLEFLIYFQGNSAPDKSGLPSDRFSAERTGGSVSTLTIQRTQQEDSAVYLCASSPSTFYEQYFGPGTRLTVT.